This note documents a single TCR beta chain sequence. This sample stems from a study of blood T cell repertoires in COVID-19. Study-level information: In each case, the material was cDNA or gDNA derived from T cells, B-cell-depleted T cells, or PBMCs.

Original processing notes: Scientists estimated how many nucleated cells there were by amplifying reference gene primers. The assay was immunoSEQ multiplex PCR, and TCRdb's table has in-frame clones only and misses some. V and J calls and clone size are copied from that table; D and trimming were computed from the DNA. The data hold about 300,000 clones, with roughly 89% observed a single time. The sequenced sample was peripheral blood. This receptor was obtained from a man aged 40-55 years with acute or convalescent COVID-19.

CDR3 DNA: TGTGCCAGTTCGGTGGTAGTCGTGGATACGCAGTATTTT. Amino acids: CASSVVVVDTQYF. V is TRBV19 and J is TRBJ2-3; no clear D gene. Germline V CDR1 and CDR2: LNHDA, SQIVND (reference sequence). V gave up 8 bases and J gave up 6 bases, with 15 bases separating them. This CDR3 is 13 amino acids long.